A single sample is the source of the 5 T cell receptor beta chains below, sequenced in a study of T cell repertoires in cytomegalovirus infection. Via MiXCR, TCRdb re-called the reads, giving one row per CDR3 protein. The profile shows more than 400,000 distinct CDR3 sequences, about 30% of them singletons. Sequenced input: PBMCs. All receptors derive from a human donor in good health (CMV status not recorded). Some clones in this sample may be carry-over from other donors' samples.

This clonotype was seen many times. V and J are TRBV12-3 or TRBV12-4 and TRBJ2-2; 8 nucleotides line up with TRBD2. Germline trimming cut 6 bases from V and 6 bases from J; bases unmatched to any gene: 15. The CDR3 runs to 17 residues. CDR3 residues: CASRRRTSFVRSGELFF. The CDR3 DNA follows: TGTGCCAGCAGACGACGGACTAGCTTTGTTCGCTCCGGGGAGCTGTTTTTT.

The chain joins TRBV7-4 to TRBJ2-7, with D perhaps matching TRBD2 (5 bases). Germline V gene data show CDR1 as SGHVT and CDR2 as SQSDAQ. The V end lost 4 bases, the J end lost 0 bases, and 13 bases lay between the germline ends. The CDR3 runs 15 residues. In DNA form, the CDR3 reads TGTGCCAGCAGCTCATATGGGGAGAGCTCCTACGAGCAGTACTTC. This gives the protein CASSSYGESSYEQYF.

A few counts support this clonotype. The chain carries TRBV7-2 and TRBJ2-3; D remains ambiguous. The CDR3 runs 12 residues. Germline V gives CDR1 SGHTA, CDR2 FQGNSA. V shed 7 bases and J shed 2 bases, with 7 bases lying between them. CDR3 nucleotides: TGTGCCAGCACCTTGATCACAGATACGCAGTATTTT. It encodes CASTLITDTQYF.

This clonotype was detected only a few times. This chain links TRBV10-1 with TRBJ2-1; 8 bases agree with TRBD2. Per germline, CDR1 WNHNN and CDR2 SYGVQD (reference sequence). V lost 3 bases to trimming and J lost 7 bases; unmatched junction nucleotides: 8. There are 15 residues in the CDR3. The CDR3 DNA reads TGCGCCAGCAGTGACCCCGGACTAGCCCCGAATGAGCAGTTCTTC. This encodes CASSDPGLAPNEQFF.

The chain combines TRBV12-3 or TRBV12-4 with TRBJ1-5; D gene unclear. The CDR3 length is 13 residues. The V end was cut by 5 bases, the J end by 6 bases, with 11 bases between. The CDR3 loop is CASSLTWGQPQHF. The CDR3 DNA follows: TGTGCCAGCAGTCTGACCTGGGGTCAGCCCCAGCATTTT.